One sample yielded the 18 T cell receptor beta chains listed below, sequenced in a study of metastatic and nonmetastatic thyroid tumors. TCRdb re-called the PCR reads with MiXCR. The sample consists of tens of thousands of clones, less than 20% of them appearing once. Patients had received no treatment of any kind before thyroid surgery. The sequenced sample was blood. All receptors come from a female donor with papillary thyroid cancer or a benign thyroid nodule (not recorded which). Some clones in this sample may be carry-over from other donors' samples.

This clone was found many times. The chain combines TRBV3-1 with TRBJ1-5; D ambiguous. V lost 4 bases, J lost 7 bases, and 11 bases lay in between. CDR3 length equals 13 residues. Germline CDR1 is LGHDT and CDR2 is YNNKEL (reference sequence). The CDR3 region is CASSPGFSQPQHF. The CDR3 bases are TGTGCCAGCAGCCCTGGCTTTTCACAGCCCCAGCATTTT.

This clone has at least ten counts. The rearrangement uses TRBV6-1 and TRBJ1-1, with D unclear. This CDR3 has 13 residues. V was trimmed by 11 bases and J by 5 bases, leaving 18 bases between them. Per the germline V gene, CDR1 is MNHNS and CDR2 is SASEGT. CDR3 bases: TGTGCCTGCCAGCCAGGTGAAAGGACTGAAGCTTTCTTT. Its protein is CACQPGERTEAFF.

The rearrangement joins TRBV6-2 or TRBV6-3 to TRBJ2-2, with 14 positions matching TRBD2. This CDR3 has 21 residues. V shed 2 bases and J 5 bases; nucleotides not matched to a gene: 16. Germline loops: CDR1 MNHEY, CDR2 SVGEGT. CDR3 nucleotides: TGTGCCAGCAGTTACAAGAATTGGGGACTAGCGGGAGCGGGGAGTACCGGGGAGCTGTTTTTT. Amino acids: CASSYKNWGLAGAGSTGELFF.

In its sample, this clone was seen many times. The CDR3 DNA reads as TGTGCCATCAGTGAAGGTAGCGAGAGGTCCGGGGAGCTGTTTTTT. As protein: CAISEGSERSGELFF. This rearrangement joins TRBV10-3 to TRBJ2-2, with D perhaps matching TRBD2 (5 bases). Looked up from germline, CDR1 is ENHRY and CDR2 is SYGVKD. CDR3 size: 15 residues. V lost 3 bases, J lost 6 bases, and 14 bases lay in between.

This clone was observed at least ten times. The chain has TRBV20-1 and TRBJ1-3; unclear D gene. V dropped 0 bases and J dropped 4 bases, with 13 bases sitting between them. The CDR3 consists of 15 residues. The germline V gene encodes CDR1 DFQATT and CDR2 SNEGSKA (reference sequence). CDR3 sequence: CSARDHSRSGNTIYF. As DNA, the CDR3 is TGCAGTGCTAGAGATCATAGTAGATCCGGAAACACCATATATTTT.

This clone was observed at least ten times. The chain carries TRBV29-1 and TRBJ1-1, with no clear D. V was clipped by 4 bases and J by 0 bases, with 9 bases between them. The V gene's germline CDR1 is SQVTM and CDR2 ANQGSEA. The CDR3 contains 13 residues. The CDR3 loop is CSVVLDLNTEAFF. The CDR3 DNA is TGCAGCGTTGTTTTAGATCTGAACACTGAAGCTTTCTTT.

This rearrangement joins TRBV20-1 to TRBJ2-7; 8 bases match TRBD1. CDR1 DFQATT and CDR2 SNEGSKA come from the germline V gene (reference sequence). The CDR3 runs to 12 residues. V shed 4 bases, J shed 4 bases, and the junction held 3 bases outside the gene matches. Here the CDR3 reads CSAIGTGYEQYF. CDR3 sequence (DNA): TGCAGTGCTATCGGGACAGGTTACGAGCAGTACTTC.

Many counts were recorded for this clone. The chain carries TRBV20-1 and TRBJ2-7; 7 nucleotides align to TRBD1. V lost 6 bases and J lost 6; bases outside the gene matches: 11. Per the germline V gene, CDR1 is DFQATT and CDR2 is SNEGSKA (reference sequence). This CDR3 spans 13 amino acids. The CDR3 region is CSAITQTGFEQYF. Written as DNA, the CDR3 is TGCAGTGCGATCACCCAGACAGGGTTCGAGCAGTACTTC.

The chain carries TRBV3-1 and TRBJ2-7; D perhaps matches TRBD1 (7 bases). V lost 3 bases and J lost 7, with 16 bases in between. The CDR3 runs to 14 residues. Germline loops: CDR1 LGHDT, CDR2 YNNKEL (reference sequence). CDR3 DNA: TGTGCCAGCAGCCAGGCGGGACAGAGAGGGGAGCAGTACTTC. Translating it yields CASSQAGQRGEQYF.

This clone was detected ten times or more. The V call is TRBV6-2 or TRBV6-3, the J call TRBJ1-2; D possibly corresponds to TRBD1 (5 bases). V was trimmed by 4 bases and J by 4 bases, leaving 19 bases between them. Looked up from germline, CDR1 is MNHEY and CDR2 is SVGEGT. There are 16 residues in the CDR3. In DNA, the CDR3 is TGTGCCAGCAGTTCGCATACAGGATCCCGAGGCTATGGCTACACCTTC. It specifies CASSSHTGSRGYGYTF.

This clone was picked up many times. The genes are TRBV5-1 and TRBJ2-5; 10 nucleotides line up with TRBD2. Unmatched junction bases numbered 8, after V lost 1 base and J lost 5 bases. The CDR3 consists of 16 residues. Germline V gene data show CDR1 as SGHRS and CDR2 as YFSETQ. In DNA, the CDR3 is TGCGCCAGCAGCTTGTCTAGCGGGAGAGGGTATGAGACCCAGTACTTC. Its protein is CASSLSSGRGYETQYF.

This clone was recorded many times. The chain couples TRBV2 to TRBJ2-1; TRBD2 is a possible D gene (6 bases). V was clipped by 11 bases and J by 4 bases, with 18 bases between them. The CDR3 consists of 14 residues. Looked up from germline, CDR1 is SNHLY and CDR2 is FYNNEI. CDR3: CAASGTSNYNEQFF. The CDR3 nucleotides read TGTGCCGCTTCCGGGACTTCAAATTACAATGAGCAGTTCTTC.

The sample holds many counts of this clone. The DNA of the CDR3 is TGTGCCAGCGGGTTATACACAGATACGCAGTATTTT. It yields the protein CASGLYTDTQYF. The V call is TRBV7-2, the J call TRBJ2-3; D is undetermined. Trimming shortened V by 8 bases and J by 2 bases, and 8 bases separated the two germline ends. Looked up from germline, CDR1 is SGHTA and CDR2 is FQGNSA. The CDR3 consists of 12 residues.

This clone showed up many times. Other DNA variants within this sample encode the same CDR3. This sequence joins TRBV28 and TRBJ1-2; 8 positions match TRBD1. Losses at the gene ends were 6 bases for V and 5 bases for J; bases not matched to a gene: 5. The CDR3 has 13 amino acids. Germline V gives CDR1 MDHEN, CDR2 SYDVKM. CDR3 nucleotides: TGTGCCAGCAGCCCAGGGGGCGATTATGGCTACACCTTC. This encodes CASSPGGDYGYTF.

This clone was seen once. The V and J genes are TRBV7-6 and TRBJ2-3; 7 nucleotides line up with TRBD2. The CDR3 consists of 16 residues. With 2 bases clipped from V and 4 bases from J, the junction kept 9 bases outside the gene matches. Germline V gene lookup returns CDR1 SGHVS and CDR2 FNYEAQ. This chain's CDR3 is CASSLSMAGAADTQYF. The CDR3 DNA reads TGTGCCAGCAGCTTAAGTATGGCGGGAGCTGCAGATACGCAGTATTTT.

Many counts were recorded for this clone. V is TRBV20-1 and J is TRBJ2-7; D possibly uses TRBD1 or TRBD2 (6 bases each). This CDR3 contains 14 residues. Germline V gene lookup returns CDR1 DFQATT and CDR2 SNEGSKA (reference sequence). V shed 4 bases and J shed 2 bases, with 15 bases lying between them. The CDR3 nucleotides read TGCAGTGCTACAAAAGGGGGGACCGCCTACGAGCAGTACTTC. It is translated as CSATKGGTAYEQYF.

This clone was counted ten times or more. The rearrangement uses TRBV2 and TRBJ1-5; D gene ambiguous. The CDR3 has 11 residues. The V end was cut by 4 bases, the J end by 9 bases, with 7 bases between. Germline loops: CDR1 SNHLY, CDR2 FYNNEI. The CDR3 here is CASSVMGPQHF. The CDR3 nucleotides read TGTGCCAGCAGTGTAATGGGGCCCCAGCATTTT.

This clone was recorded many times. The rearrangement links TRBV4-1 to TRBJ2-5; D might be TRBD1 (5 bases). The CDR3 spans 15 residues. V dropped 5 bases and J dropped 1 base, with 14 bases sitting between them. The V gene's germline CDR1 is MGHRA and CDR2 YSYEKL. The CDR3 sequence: CASSKFRAPQETQYF. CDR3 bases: TGCGCCAGCAGCAAATTCAGGGCCCCCCAAGAGACCCAGTACTTC.